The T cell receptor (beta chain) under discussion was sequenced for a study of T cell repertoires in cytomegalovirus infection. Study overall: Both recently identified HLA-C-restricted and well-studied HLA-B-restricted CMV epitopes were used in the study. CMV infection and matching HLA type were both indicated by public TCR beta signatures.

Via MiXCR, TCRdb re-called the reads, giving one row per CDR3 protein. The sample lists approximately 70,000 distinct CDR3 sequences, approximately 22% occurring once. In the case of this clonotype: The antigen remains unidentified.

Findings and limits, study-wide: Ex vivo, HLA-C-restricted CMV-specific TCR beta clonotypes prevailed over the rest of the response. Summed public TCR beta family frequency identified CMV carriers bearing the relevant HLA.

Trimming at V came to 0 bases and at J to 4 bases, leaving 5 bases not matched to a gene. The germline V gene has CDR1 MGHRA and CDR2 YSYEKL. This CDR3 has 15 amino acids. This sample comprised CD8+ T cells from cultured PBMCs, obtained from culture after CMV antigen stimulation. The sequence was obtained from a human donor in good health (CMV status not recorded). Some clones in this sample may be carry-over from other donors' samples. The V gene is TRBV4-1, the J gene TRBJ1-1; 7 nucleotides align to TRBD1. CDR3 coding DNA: TGCGCCAGCAGCCAAGATGACAGGGTTTTCACTGAAGCTTTCTTT. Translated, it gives CASSQDDRVFTEAFF.